The 5 T cell receptor beta chains presented below share a single source sample, sequenced in a study of T-cell reconstitution after alpha-beta-depleted transplantation in children. Preparation of the TCRbeta library involved a method that used unique molecular identifiers. TCRdb reanalysed the PCR reads using MiXCR and keeps one entry per CDR3 protein. The data hold approximately 400,000 distinct CDR3 sequences, with 15% to 20% observed a single time. The source material was PBMCs, mostly from graft donor cells, sampled 360 days after TCRalphabeta/CD19-depleted stem cell transplant. These receptors were taken from a boy under three years old who had a stem cell transplant for Wiskott-Aldrich syndrome, so the T cells may come from the graft donor.

V and J are TRBV27 and TRBJ2-1, with 13 nucleotides matching TRBD2. V was clipped by 5 bases and J by 6 bases; unmatched bases: 7. The germline CDR1 and CDR2 sequences are MNHEY and SMNVEV (reference sequence). The CDR3 sequence is 16 residues long. CDR3: CASSPLLAGGVNEQFF. The CDR3 nucleotides are TGTGCCAGCAGTCCGCTACTAGCGGGAGGGGTCAATGAGCAGTTCTTC.

In its sample, this clonotype was seen a few times. The CDR3 region has the DNA TGCAGTGCTAGAGATAGCTCTGGACTAGTGCAGTTCTTC. Amino acids: CSARDSSGLVQFF. The chain recombines TRBV20-1 with TRBJ2-1; 7 positions match TRBD2. With 0 bases clipped from V and 12 bases from J, the junction kept 8 bases outside the gene matches. The CDR3 spans 13 residues. The germline CDR1 and CDR2 sequences are DFQATT and SNEGSKA (reference sequence).

This clonotype was counted a few times. The chain links TRBV7-9 to TRBJ2-3; 7 bases match TRBD2. The CDR3 is 16 amino acids. V dropped 1 base and J dropped 1; count of bases not matched to a gene: 5. Germline lookup yields CDR1 SEHNR and CDR2 FQNEAQ (reference sequence). The CDR3 here is CASSLGQAGRTDTQYF. CDR3 DNA sequence: TGTGCCAGCAGCTTAGGGCAAGCGGGACGCACAGATACGCAGTATTTT.

This clonotype was found many times. The chain combines TRBV7-9 with TRBJ2-3; TRBD2 matches 7 bases. Germline V gene sequence: CDR1 SEHNR, CDR2 FQNEAQ (reference sequence). Trimming took 1 base from V and 2 from J; bases not matched to a gene: 3. The CDR3 has 15 amino acids. The CDR3 is CASSLGGLHTDTQYF. The CDR3 DNA is TGTGCCAGCAGCTTAGGGGGACTACACACAGATACGCAGTATTTT.

This clonotype showed up just a few times. The chain combines TRBV7-2 with TRBJ2-5; D gene ambiguous. V dropped 1 base and J dropped 2 bases, with 11 bases sitting between them. This CDR3 has 15 amino acids. Germline loops: CDR1 SGHTA, CDR2 FQGNSA. Written as DNA, the CDR3 is TGTGCCAGCAGCTTAGGCCCTCGAATTCAAGAGACCCAGTACTTC. It is translated as CASSLGPRIQETQYF.